Below, 14 T cell receptor beta chains from the same sample are listed, as sequenced in a study of CD8+CD57+ T cells in acquired aplastic anemia. Patients chosen for sequencing had shown CD8+CD57+ cell expansion by flow cytometry. TCR beta VDJ and CDR3 profiling used genomic DNA as template. From the reads, TCRdb called clonotypes with MiXCR, one entry per CDR3 protein. The repertoire has about 180,000 distinct CDR3 sequences, 55% to 65% of them found once; the top ten carry approximately 40%. The specimen sequenced was sorted CD4+, CD8+, or CD8+CD57+ T cells (not recorded which) from PBMCs. The receptor source for this set is a human donor with aplastic anemia.

The chain combines TRBV20-1 with TRBJ2-6; D is undetermined. The CDR3 is 14 amino acids. Germline CDR1 and CDR2: DFQATT and SNEGSKA (reference sequence). V was cut by 5 bases and J by 0 bases, with 8 bases left in between. As DNA, the CDR3 is TGCAGTGCTGTAAGACGCTCTGGGGCCAACGTCCTGACTTTC. This translates into CSAVRRSGANVLTF.

This clonotype was detected only a few times. The rearrangement joins TRBV24-1 to TRBJ2-1; D not resolved. Trimming shortened V by 4 bases and J by 2 bases, and 8 bases separated the two germline ends. Germline CDR1 reads KGHDR; CDR2 reads SFDVKD. The CDR3 totals 14 residues. CDR3 residues: CATSERPPYNEQFF. The CDR3 DNA reads TGTGCCACCAGTGAGCGGCCTCCCTACAATGAGCAGTTCTTC.

This clonotype has more than one count but fewer than ten. The rearrangement joins TRBV24-1 to TRBJ2-1, with D hard to call. This CDR3 region has 11 residues. Germline-derived CDR1 and CDR2 are KGHDR and SFDVKD. The germline V and J ends were trimmed by 9 bases and 12 bases, with 14 bases remaining between them. This CDR3 reads CATSQESVQFF. In DNA form, the CDR3 reads TGTGCCACCTCCCAGGAAAGTGTGCAGTTCTTC.

This clonotype was detected once. The chain has TRBV10-3 and TRBJ2-5; 10 bases map to TRBD1. Germline V CDR1 and CDR2: ENHRY, SYGVKD. This CDR3 region has 15 residues. With V trimmed by 5 bases and J by 4 bases, 7 bases remained unmatched. CDR3 coding DNA: TGTGCCATCAGTAGGGGGGACAGGGGACCAGAGACCCAGTACTTC. This translates into CAISRGDRGPETQYF.

V and J are TRBV24-1 and TRBJ2-2; 8 bases are shared with TRBD1. J lost 0 bases, V lost 4 bases, and 3 bases had no gene match. The CDR3 contains 16 residues. Germline V gene data show CDR1 as KGHDR and CDR2 as SFDVKD. Here the CDR3 reads CATSEAGGANTGELFF. DNA of the CDR3: TGTGCCACCAGTGAGGCAGGGGGCGCGAACACCGGGGAGCTGTTTTTT.

The chain is built from TRBV15 and TRBJ2-7; 7 bases are a match to TRBD1. The germline CDR1 and CDR2 sequences are LNHNV and YYDKDF (reference sequence). The CDR3 runs to 16 residues. V shed 1 base, J shed 4 bases, and the junction held 10 bases outside the gene matches. CDR3 in DNA: TGTGCCACCAGCAGAGCCGGTTTGACAGGGAAATACGAGCAGTACTTC. The encoded protein is CATSRAGLTGKYEQYF.

This clonotype was counted ten times or more. The gene calls are TRBV14 and TRBJ2-7; D gene unclear. Trimming removed 1 base at V and 6 bases at J, with 13 bases between. The CDR3 has 14 residues. Germline CDR1 reads SGHDN; CDR2 reads FVKESK. Here the CDR3 DNA reads TGTGCCAGCAGCCAAGCTGGCCCAAGGGCCGAGCAGTACTTC. This encodes CASSQAGPRAEQYF.

The chain links TRBV20-1 to TRBJ1-1; tentative D call: TRBD1 (6 bases). Trimming took 3 bases from V and 4 from J, leaving 18 bases between them. The germline V gene has CDR1 DFQATT and CDR2 SNEGSKA (reference sequence). The CDR3 spans 15 residues. The CDR3 DNA is TGCAGTGCTAGTATCGTAAGGGGGGTGGGCACTGAAGCTTTCTTT. Translating gives CSASIVRGVGTEAFF.

V and J are TRBV20-1 and TRBJ2-1; 11 positions agree with TRBD2. The trim removed 6 bases at V and 3 bases at J, leaving 7 bases unmatched. This CDR3 spans 15 amino acids. Germline-derived CDR1 and CDR2 are DFQATT and SNEGSKA (reference sequence). CDR3 in DNA: TGCAGTGCCATCGGAACTAGCGGGGGCTACAATGAGCAGTTCTTC. Translation gives CSAIGTSGGYNEQFF.

On this clonotype itself: Relative to the germline gene, one junction end is altered; a read error may explain this. The J gene is TRBJ2-7, the V gene TRBV20-1, with a tentative D call TRBD2 (6 bases). Germline V gene lookup returns CDR1 DFQATT and CDR2 SNEGSKA (reference sequence). The CDR3 contains 13 residues. The CDR3 here is CSASGEASYEQNF. CDR3 bases: TGCAGTGCTAGTGGGGAGGCGAGCTACGAGCAGAACTTC.

The sample holds many counts of this clonotype. This chain connects TRBV7-8 to TRBJ1-1; TRBD1 might be the D (6 bases). This CDR3 has 17 residues. Germline V gives CDR1 SGHVS, CDR2 FQNEAQ. V lost 5 bases and J 0 bases, leaving 19 bases between the germline ends. DNA for the CDR3: TGTGCCAGCAGCCGGGGGGGCAGGAGAGGAATGAACACTGAAGCTTTCTTT. Amino acids: CASSRGGRRGMNTEAFF.

J is TRBJ2-1 and V is TRBV7-9; D is perhaps TRBD2 (6 bases). From germline, CDR1 is SEHNR and CDR2 FQNEAQ (reference sequence). V lost 1 base and J lost 7, with 11 bases in between. The CDR3 has 14 residues. CDR3 sequence (DNA): TGTGCCAGCAGCTTAGGGCTTAGCGGAAATGAGCAGTTCTTC. This sequence encodes CASSLGLSGNEQFF.

The chain is built from TRBV7-2 and TRBJ1-2; 7 positions agree with TRBD1. The V gene's germline CDR1 is SGHTA and CDR2 FQGNSA. V shed 5 bases, J shed 8 bases, and the junction held 20 bases outside the gene matches. This CDR3 is built from 17 residues. CDR3 sequence reads: CASSPRTGDGTSGGYTF. CDR3 nucleotide sequence: TGTGCCAGCAGCCCTCGTACAGGGGACGGGACGTCGGGAGGCTACACCTTC.

This rearrangement joins TRBV6-5 to TRBJ1-1; D possibly corresponds to TRBD1 (5 bases). From germline, CDR1 is MNHEY and CDR2 SVGAGI. The CDR3 totals 19 residues. With 6 bases removed from V and 3 bases from J, the gap between germline ends came to 29 bases. The CDR3 is CASRSLLRGEYSGYTEAFF. CDR3 nucleotide sequence: TGTGCCAGCAGGTCACTCTTAAGGGGAGAGTACTCGGGCTACACTGAAGCTTTCTTT.